This T cell receptor (beta chain) was identified in a study of response to subunit inactivated influenza vaccine. This CDR3 contains 16 residues. V dropped 0 bases and J dropped 0; count of bases not matched to a gene: 4. CDR1 and CDR2 (germline): ENHRY, SYGVKD. Study-wide findings and caveats: It was suggested by the authors that few new T cells are recruited by each seasonal influenza vaccination.

Each CDR3 protein gets one entry after TCRdb re-called the RT-PCR reads with MiXCR. The table records hundreds of thousands of distinct CDR3 sequences, around 18% of them present only once. Remarks on this clonotype: Its antigen is not identified.

This chain links TRBV10-3 with TRBJ1-1; 7 nucleotides align to TRBD1. This TCR came from a man in his fifties who received an inactivated influenza vaccine. Sequences were derived from PBMCs from blood, sampled more than 4 days after vaccination. CDR3 sequence: CAISESWGQMNTEAFF. The CDR3 DNA follows: TGTGCCATCAGTGAGTCGTGGGGACAGATGAACACTGAAGCTTTCTTT.